The sequence of this TCR beta chain was determined in a study of T cell repertoires in cytomegalovirus infection. Points on this clonotype: Its antigen is undetermined.

V trimming: 10 bases; J trimming: 4 bases; junction bases outside the gene matches: 6. This CDR3 spans 12 amino acids. TCRdb recomputed calls from the reads with MiXCR, one row per CDR3 protein. The table has a few hundred thousand distinct CDR3 sequences, approximately 30% seen once; the top ten hold about 14%. Material: cultured PBMCs, obtained from culture after CMV antigen stimulation. The clonotype was recovered from a human donor in good health (CMV status not recorded). Some clones in this sample may be carry-over from other donors' samples. V gene TRBV12-3 or TRBV12-4 combines with J gene TRBJ1-1; 7 positions agree with TRBD1. Here the CDR3 reads CATSGQITEAFF. CDR3 coding DNA: TGTGCCACCTCGGGACAGATCACTGAAGCTTTCTTT.